This TCR beta chain emerged from a study of T cells in Graves' hyperthyroidism and ophthalmopathy. Overall study findings and caveats: Most thyroid clonotypes expanded above 0.001 appeared in blood too.

For the diagnoses, clinical symptoms, serum thyroxine and TRAb, thyroid ultrasound and orbital computed tomography were used. A few counts support this clonotype. As yet, its antigen is unknown. Amplified regions were TCR beta CDR3 sequences from RNA transcripts. First-round RT-PCR of the TCR CDR3 relied on the HTBI primer set. TCRdb re-called the multiplex PCR reads with MiXCR, one entry per CDR3 protein. The sample holds approximately 300,000 distinct CDR3 sequences, around 15% seen once. Germline CDR1 reads SGHRS; CDR2 reads YFSETQ. Trimming removed 4 bases from V and 6 bases from J; junction bases left unmatched: 13. This CDR3 is built from 15 residues.

The chain has TRBV5-1 and TRBJ2-7, with 7 nucleotides matching TRBD1. The material sequenced was blood. The source is a woman aged 60-75 years with Graves' ophthalmopathy. In DNA, the CDR3 is TGCGCCAGCAGCCCGGCCCCGGGACAGAAGTCCGAGCAGTACTTC. This sequence encodes CASSPAPGQKSEQYF.